This T cell receptor (beta chain) was obtained from a study of T cells expressing NK-cell markers. Whole-study context: It was from sorted CD3+CD56+NKG2C+, CD3+CD56+NKG2C- and CD3+CD56-NKG2C+ T cells that TCR beta repertoires came. Study conclusions and caveats: In roughly six donors, dominant CD3+CD56+NKG2C+ clonotypes ranked among the top 10 CD8+ clonotypes. Where several donors were concerned, these clonotypes also led the CD3+CD56-NKG2C+ fraction.

UMI-tagged 5'RACE template switching yielded the TCR beta cDNA. TCRdb reprocessed the 5' RACE reads and stores each CDR3 protein as one record, lacking DNA. Its clone listing holds some 410,000 distinct CDR3 sequences. Worth noting for this clonotype: The antigen is not known.

This receptor was obtained from a woman aged 18 to 75 in good health. Sequencing used blood T cells: a sorted CD56 or NKG2C T cell subset, CD4+ or CD8+ T cells, or bulk PBMC T cells (not recorded which).

The CDR3 protein is CASSQDRYNSPLHF. The gene calls are TRBV14 and TRBJ1-6. Germline V lookup: CDR1 SGHDN, CDR2 FVKESK. CDR3 length equals 14 residues.